This TCR beta chain is drawn from a study of blood T cell repertoires in COVID-19. About the research overall: Acute and convalescent COVID-19 samples came from the United States, Italy and Spain. The cDNA or gDNA used as material had been derived from T cells, B-cell-depleted T cells, or PBMCs.

During active infection, Seattle patients enrolled and were then monitored through disease. The table came from immunoSEQ multiplex PCR; TCRdb's copy has only in-frame clones and leaves some out. This table has about 49,000 clones, approximately 87% appearing once. The CDR3 has 16 amino acids. Trimming removed 3 bases from V and 6 bases from J; junction bases left unmatched: 5. The V gene's germline CDR1 is SEHNR and CDR2 FQNEAQ (reference sequence). The source material was peripheral blood. This TCR was sampled from a woman aged 80 or older with COVID-19, enrolled during active disease. The gene calls are TRBV7-9 and TRBJ1-6; TRBD1 matches 10 bases. The CDR3 region is CASSLGQGFANSPLHF. CDR3 nucleotides: TGTGCCAGCAGCTTGGGACAGGGGTTCGCTAATTCACCCCTCCACTTT.